This T cell receptor (beta chain) was sequenced in a study of siplizumab effects on memory and regulatory T cells. Some clones are missing from TCRdb's copy, which holds only in-frame ones; the method was immunoSEQ multiplex PCR. The sample lists about 120,000 clones; roughly 94% were seen once. The CDR3 runs 16 residues. Germline V CDR1 and CDR2: KGHSH, LQKENI. V dropped 6 bases and J dropped 0 bases, with 15 bases sitting between them. Sequencing was carried out using non-Treg CD4+ T cells sorted from blood. The V and J genes are TRBV18 and TRBJ2-1; D might be TRBD1 (5 bases). The source is a human donor in good health. CDR3 sequence (DNA): TGTGCCAGCTCTCCCTATGGGGCCAGCTCCTACAATGAGCAGTTCTTC. Translation: CASSPYGASSYNEQFF. The full variable domain, rest sourced from reference TRBV18 and TRBJ2-1, is NAGVMQNPRHLVRRRGQEARLRCSPMKGHSHVYWYRQLPEEGLKFMVYLQKENIIDESGMPKERFSAEFPKEGPSILRIQQVVRGDSAAYFCASSPYGASSYNEQFFGPGTRLTVL.